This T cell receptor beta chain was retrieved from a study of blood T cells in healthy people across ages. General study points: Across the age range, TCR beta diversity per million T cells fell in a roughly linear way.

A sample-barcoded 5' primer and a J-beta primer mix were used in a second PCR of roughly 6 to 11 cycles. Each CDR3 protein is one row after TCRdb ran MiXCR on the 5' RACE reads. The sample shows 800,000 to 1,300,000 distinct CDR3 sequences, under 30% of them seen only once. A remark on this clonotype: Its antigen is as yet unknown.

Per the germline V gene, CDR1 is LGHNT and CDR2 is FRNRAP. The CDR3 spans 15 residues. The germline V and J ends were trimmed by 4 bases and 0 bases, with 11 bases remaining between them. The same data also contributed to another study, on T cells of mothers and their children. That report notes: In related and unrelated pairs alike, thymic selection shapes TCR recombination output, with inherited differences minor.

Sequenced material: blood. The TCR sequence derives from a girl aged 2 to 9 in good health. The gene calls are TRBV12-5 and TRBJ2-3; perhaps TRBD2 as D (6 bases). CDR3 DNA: TGTGCTAGTGGTTGGATTAGCGGAAGCACAGATACGCAGTATTTT. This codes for CASGWISGSTDTQYF.